One sample yielded the 28 T cell receptor beta chains listed below, sequenced in a study of T-cell reconstitution after alpha-beta-depleted transplantation in children. Preparation of the TCRbeta library used unique molecular identifiers. One entry per CDR3 protein results from TCRdb running MiXCR on the PCR reads. The sample has roughly 670,000 distinct CDR3 sequences, under 15% seen once. The sequencing here drew on PBMCs, taken before TCRalphabeta/CD19-depleted stem cell transplant. These receptors all come from a girl aged 2-10 years with congenital amegakaryocytic thrombocytopenia, due to receive a stem cell transplant.

The CDR3 nucleotides read TGCAGCGTTGGAAAGGGACAGGGGGACGCAAATCAGCCCCAGCATTTT. This encodes CSVGKGQGDANQPQHF. The chain links TRBV29-1 to TRBJ1-5; 11 bases fit TRBD1. Germline V gives CDR1 SQVTM, CDR2 ANQGSEA. V trimming: 4 bases; J trimming: 4 bases; junction bases outside the gene matches: 9. The CDR3 length is 16 residues. Filled out from reference TRBV29-1 and TRBJ1-5, the complete variable domain reads SAVISQKPSRDICQRGTSLTIQCQVDSQVTMMFWYRQQPGQSLTLIATANQGSEATYESGFVIDKFPISRPNLTFSTLTVSNMSPEDSSIYLCSVGKGQGDANQPQHFGDGTRLSIL.

CDR3 bases: TGTGCCATCAGGGAGGGGCTCCTGGGGTATGGCTACACCTTC. Translated, it gives CAIREGLLGYGYTF. The rearrangement joins TRBV10-3 to TRBJ1-2; D may be TRBD1 (5 bases). Per germline, CDR1 ENHRY and CDR2 SYGVKD. There are 14 residues in the CDR3. V was pared by 6 bases and J by 5 bases, with 16 bases between.

This clonotype was detected many times. The chain has TRBV27 and TRBJ1-2, with D possibly being TRBD1 (5 bases). Germline V gene data show CDR1 as MNHEY and CDR2 as SMNVEV (reference sequence). With 4 bases removed from V and 3 bases from J, the gap between germline ends came to 9 bases. The length of the CDR3 is 13 residues. The CDR3 DNA is TGTGCCAGCAGTTCCGGGACGGACTATGGCTACACCTTC. It is translated as CASSSGTDYGYTF.

This clonotype was seen at least ten times. The chain recombines TRBV20-1 with TRBJ2-7, with 11 bases matching TRBD2. CDR1 and CDR2 (germline): DFQATT, SNEGSKA (reference sequence). The trim removed 5 bases at V and 1 base at J, leaving 10 bases unmatched. The CDR3 has 16 residues. The CDR3 sequence is CSARTSGSIWSYEQYF. CDR3 sequence (DNA): TGCAGTGCTCGAACTAGCGGGAGTATTTGGTCCTACGAGCAGTACTTC.

The table lists this clonotype with a few counts. The chain links TRBV10-3 to TRBJ1-5; 7 bases agree with TRBD1. V lost 10 bases and J lost 1; bases outside the gene matches: 7. This CDR3 is built from 14 residues. Germline V gives CDR1 ENHRY, CDR2 SYGVKD. The CDR3 bases are TGTGCCACCAACACAGGGGCAAGCAATCAGCCCCAGCATTTT. Its translation is CATNTGASNQPQHF.

In its sample, this clonotype was seen many times. This chain connects TRBV28 to TRBJ2-7, with D perhaps TRBD2 (6 bases). Germline V lookup: CDR1 MDHEN, CDR2 SYDVKM. The CDR3 has 14 amino acids. The ends were cut back, 3 bases at V and 3 bases at J, with 12 bases in the middle. The DNA of the CDR3 is TGTGCCAGCAGTTTCTCAGGGAGGAGCTACGAGCAGTACTTC. Its translation is CASSFSGRSYEQYF.

This clonotype was seen repeatedly, ten times or more. The V call is TRBV4-1, the J call TRBJ2-1; D is ambiguous. The V and J ends lost 3 bases and 8 bases respectively, with 2 bases between them. The germline V gene has CDR1 MGHRA and CDR2 YSYEKL. The CDR3 is 10 residues long. The CDR3 loop is CASSHHEQFF. The CDR3 DNA follows: TGCGCCAGCAGCCACCATGAGCAGTTCTTC.

This clonotype showed up many times. The chain carries TRBV5-1 and TRBJ1-1, with D uncertain. CDR3 length: 14 amino acids. Trimming shortened V by 1 base and J by 6 bases, and 13 bases separated the two germline ends. Germline V gives CDR1 SGHRS, CDR2 YFSETQ. The CDR3 coding sequence is TGCGCCAGCAGCTTGTATAGTGGAAGCCCTGAAGCTTTCTTT. It codes for CASSLYSGSPEAFF. The full variable domain, in which reference TRBV5-1 and TRBJ1-1 provide the parts outside the CDR3, is KAGVTQTPRYLIKTRGQQVTLSCSPISGHRSVSWYQQTPGQGLQFLFEYFSETQRNKGNFPGRFSGRQFSNSRSEMNVSTLELGDSALYLCASSLYSGSPEAFFGQGTRLTVV.

This clonotype appeared a few times. J is TRBJ1-1 and V is TRBV18; 8 bases are a match to TRBD1. The CDR3 length is 17 residues. After removal of 0 bases from V and 1 base from J, the junction contained 7 bases not matched to a gene. Looked up from germline, CDR1 is KGHSH and CDR2 is LQKENI. The CDR3 DNA is TGTGCCAGCTCACCACCCCGGACAGGGAACCCGAACACTGAAGCTTTCTTT. It translates to CASSPPRTGNPNTEAFF.

This clonotype was seen a handful of times. This chain links TRBV5-1 with TRBJ2-7; 9 bases fit TRBD2. Germline V gives CDR1 SGHRS, CDR2 YFSETQ. V was clipped by 5 bases and J by 3 bases; unmatched bases: 12. This CDR3 is 16 amino acids long. As DNA, the CDR3 is TGCGCCAGCAGGCTGGAACCGGGACTAGCCGACTACGAGCAGTACTTC. Protein product: CASRLEPGLADYEQYF. The entire variable domain, with the rest obtained from reference TRBV5-1 and TRBJ2-7, is as follows: KAGVTQTPRYLIKTRGQQVTLSCSPISGHRSVSWYQQTPGQGLQFLFEYFSETQRNKGNFPGRFSGRQFSNSRSEMNVSTLELGDSALYLCASRLEPGLADYEQYFGPGTRLTVT.

This clonotype showed up many times. The gene calls are TRBV28 and TRBJ2-2; D call uncertain. The CDR3 runs to 14 residues. Germline V gives CDR1 MDHEN, CDR2 SYDVKM. With 3 bases removed from V and 0 bases from J, the gap between germline ends came to 5 bases. CDR3: CASSLISNTGELFF. The CDR3 DNA reads TGTGCCAGCAGTTTGATCTCGAACACCGGGGAGCTGTTTTTT.

This clonotype has at least ten counts. The chain carries TRBV12-3 or TRBV12-4 and TRBJ2-5; D unclear. The CDR3 contains 12 residues. Trimming stripped 5 bases from V and 5 bases from J, with 9 bases between. The CDR3 region is CASSLVPETQYF. CDR3 bases: TGTGCCAGCAGTCTTGTCCCTGAGACCCAGTACTTC.

This clonotype was picked up a small number of times. V and J are TRBV11-2 and TRBJ2-7; D is ambiguous. This CDR3 comprises 15 residues. V was clipped by 2 bases and J by 2 bases, with 13 bases between them. Germline CDR1 and CDR2: SGHAT and FQNNGV. The CDR3 protein is CASSLSSPWPYEQYF. In DNA form, the CDR3 reads TGTGCCAGCAGCTTAAGTTCCCCGTGGCCCTACGAGCAGTACTTC.

This clonotype was detected many times. The V and J genes are TRBV12-3 or TRBV12-4 and TRBJ2-5; D may correspond to TRBD1 or TRBD2 (5 bases each). Trimming left V 6 bases short and J 2 bases short, with 13 bases between. The CDR3 spans 14 residues. The CDR3: CASRSGPGQETQYF. DNA of the CDR3: TGTGCCAGCAGATCGGGGCCGGGGCAAGAGACCCAGTACTTC.

The chain links TRBV19 to TRBJ1-1; the D is unclear. There are 13 residues in the CDR3. From germline, CDR1 is LNHDA and CDR2 SQIVND (reference sequence). V was cut by 3 bases and J by 2 bases, with 7 bases left in between. CDR3 DNA sequence: TGTGCCAGTAGTATGGGTTACAACACTGAAGCTTTCTTT. Translation: CASSMGYNTEAFF.

The chain couples TRBV7-8 to TRBJ2-5, with unresolved D. CDR3 length equals 13 residues. Deletions cut 2 bases from V and 5 bases from J, with 9 bases between. The V gene's germline CDR1 is SGHVS and CDR2 FQNEAQ. CDR3 DNA sequence: TGTGCCAGCAGCTTATTCGGGTGGGAGACCCAGTACTTC. Its translation: CASSLFGWETQYF.

This clonotype showed up just a few times. The chain has TRBV5-1 and TRBJ2-1; D gene uncertain. V was pared by 7 bases and J by 5 bases, with 19 bases between. This CDR3 contains 15 residues. Germline CDR1 and CDR2: SGHRS and YFSETQ. The CDR3 region has the DNA TGCGCCAGCCAGCGCGCGCTCCATCTGGACAATGAGCAGTTCTTC. Its translation is CASQRALHLDNEQFF.

This clonotype came up a few times. The chain joins TRBV5-1 to TRBJ2-5; D is possibly TRBD2 (6 bases). V was cut by 6 bases and J by 8 bases, with 17 bases left in between. Germline loops: CDR1 SGHRS, CDR2 YFSETQ. The CDR3 consists of 13 residues. The CDR3 sequence: CASMQTFGTTQYF. The CDR3 DNA is TGCGCCAGCATGCAGACTTTCGGGACTACCCAGTACTTC.

This clonotype was picked up many times. This chain joins TRBV20-1 and TRBJ2-3; maybe TRBD2 (5 bases). The germline gives CDR1 DFQATT, CDR2 SNEGSKA (reference sequence). CDR3 length: 13 residues. The germline V and J ends were trimmed by 2 bases and 5 bases, with 11 bases remaining between them. The CDR3 bases are TGCAGTGCTAGATCGGACTGGGTAGATACGCAGTATTTT. It translates to CSARSDWVDTQYF.

In this sample, this clonotype turned up many times. This chain uses TRBV20-1 with TRBJ2-5, with a weak D call TRBD2 (6 bases). Per the germline V gene, CDR1 is DFQATT and CDR2 is SNEGSKA (reference sequence). The V and J ends lost 3 bases and 0 bases respectively, with 17 bases between them. The CDR3 sequence is 16 residues long. Here the CDR3 reads CSARDIRLEYQETQYF. As DNA, the CDR3 is TGCAGTGCTAGGGATATCCGACTAGAATACCAAGAGACCCAGTACTTC.

This clonotype appeared many times. An end of the junction differs from the germline gene, which may be a read error. The chain joins TRBV5-1 to TRBJ2-5; D unclear. This CDR3 is 13 amino acids long. CDR1 SGHRS and CDR2 YFSETQ come from the germline V gene. CDR3 protein: CASSFRAQETQYF. In DNA form, the CDR3 reads TGTGCCAGCAGTTTCCGGGCCCAAGAGACCCAGTACTTC. Drawing the rest from reference TRBV5-1 and TRBJ2-5, the complete variable domain is KAGVTQTPRYLIKTRGQQVTLSCSPISGHRSVSWYQQTPGQGLQFLFEYFSETQRNKGNFPGRFSGRQFSNSRSEMNVSTLELGDSALYLCASSFRAQETQYFGPGTRLLVL.

This chain links TRBV27 with TRBJ2-1; D possibly uses TRBD1 or TRBD2 (5 bases each). CDR3 length equals 13 residues. Germline lookup yields CDR1 MNHEY and CDR2 SMNVEV (reference sequence). The germline V and J ends were trimmed by 7 bases and 8 bases, with 15 bases remaining between them. CDR3 protein: CASTRDRWDEQFF. The DNA for the CDR3 is TGTGCCAGCACCAGGGACCGGTGGGATGAGCAGTTCTTC.

In its sample, this clonotype was seen many times. This chain uses TRBV20-1 with TRBJ2-7; 10 bases are a match to TRBD2. This CDR3 comprises 15 residues. Germline V CDR1 and CDR2: DFQATT, SNEGSKA (reference sequence). The J segment lost 1 base and the V segment lost 3 bases, leaving 6 bases of the junction unmatched. This chain's CDR3 is CSASRLAGGSYEQYF. The CDR3, as DNA: TGCAGTGCTAGCCGCTTAGCGGGAGGTTCCTACGAGCAGTACTTC.

The gene calls are TRBV29-1 and TRBJ2-5; D might be TRBD1 (6 bases). Trimming stripped 6 bases from V and 5 bases from J, with 13 bases between. CDR1 and CDR2 from the germline V gene are SQVTM and ANQGSEA. The CDR3 loop spans 12 amino acids. CDR3: CSVHRVRETQYF. The CDR3, as DNA: TGCAGCGTCCACAGGGTGCGGGAGACCCAGTACTTC.

This clonotype was detected many times. The J gene is TRBJ1-1, the V gene TRBV5-1; D gene unclear. Per the germline V gene, CDR1 is SGHRS and CDR2 is YFSETQ. V was pared by 0 bases and J by 1 base, with 10 bases between. The length of the CDR3 is 15 residues. The CDR3 here is CASSLAKGRNTEAFF. The DNA for the CDR3 is TGCGCCAGCAGCTTGGCCAAGGGTAGGAACACTGAAGCTTTCTTT.

The table lists this clonotype with a few counts. This chain links TRBV9 with TRBJ2-3, with 9 nucleotides matching TRBD2. V was pared by 0 bases and J by 6 bases, with 2 bases of the junction left unmatched. Germline values: CDR1 SGDLS, CDR2 YYNGEE. The CDR3 length is 14 residues. The CDR3 protein is CASSVGGRDDTQYF. The DNA of the CDR3 is TGTGCCAGCAGCGTAGGCGGGAGGGATGATACGCAGTATTTT.

This sequence joins TRBV5-5 and TRBJ2-3, with D uncertain. V lost 2 bases, J lost 0 bases, and 13 bases lay in between. CDR3 size: 16 residues. The germline V gene has CDR1 SGHKS and CDR2 YYEKEE (reference sequence). The CDR3 sequence is CASSFWTYGSTDTQYF. The CDR3 nucleotides read TGTGCCAGCAGCTTTTGGACGTACGGTAGCACAGATACGCAGTATTTT. Together with reference TRBV5-5 and TRBJ2-3, the CDR3 gives the full variable domain: DAGVTQSPTHLIKTRGQQVTLRCSPISGHKSVSWYQQVLGQGPQFIFQYYEKEERGRGNFPDRFSARQFPNYSSELNVNALLLGDSALYLCASSFWTYGSTDTQYFGPGTRLTVL.

There are many counts of this clonotype. The rearrangement links TRBV9 to TRBJ2-1; 7 nucleotides match TRBD1. V was pared by 4 bases and J by 0 bases, with 4 bases of the junction left unmatched. CDR3 size: 15 residues. The germline CDR1 and CDR2 sequences are SGDLS and YYNGEE. CDR3 nucleotide sequence: TGTGCCAGCAGCCCCCGACAGGGCTCCTACAATGAGCAGTTCTTC. The encoded protein is CASSPRQGSYNEQFF.